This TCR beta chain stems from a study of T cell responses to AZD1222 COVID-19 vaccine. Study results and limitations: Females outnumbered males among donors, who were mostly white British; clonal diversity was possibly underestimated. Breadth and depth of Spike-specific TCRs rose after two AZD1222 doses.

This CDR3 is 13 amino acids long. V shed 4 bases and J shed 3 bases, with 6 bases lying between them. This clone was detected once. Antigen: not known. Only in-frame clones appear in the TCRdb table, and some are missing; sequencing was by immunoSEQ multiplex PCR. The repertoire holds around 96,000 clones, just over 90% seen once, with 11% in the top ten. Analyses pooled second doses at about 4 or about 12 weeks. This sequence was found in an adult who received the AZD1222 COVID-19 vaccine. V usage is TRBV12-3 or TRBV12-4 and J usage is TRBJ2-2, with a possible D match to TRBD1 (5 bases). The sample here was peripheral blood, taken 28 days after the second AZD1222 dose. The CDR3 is CASSSRDTGELFF. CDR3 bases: TGTGCCAGCAGTTCCAGGGACACCGGGGAGCTGTTTTTT.